A selection of T cell receptor beta chains follows, all from one sample in a study of blood T cells in healthy people across ages. TCRdb re-derived calls from the 5' RACE reads in MiXCR, one entry per CDR3 protein. In the table there are about 1.6 million distinct CDR3 sequences, about 35% of which are singletons. Material: blood. Receptors originate from a woman in her 30s in good health. Each CDR3 is given with its conserved first and last residue. D genes are given only for firm matches. Clone size is stated in some rows and not others, as once, few, many or a class when expanded.

j_call | clone_size | v_call | d_call | cdr3_nt | cdr3_aa
TRBJ2-3 | - | TRBV7-2 | - | TGTGCCAGCAGTCAAAACACAGGCACAGATACGCAGTATTTT | CASSQNTGTDTQYF
TRBJ2-7 | - | TRBV25-1 | - | TGTGCCAGCAGTGAATATTCCGAGCAGTACTTC | CASSEYSEQYF
TRBJ2-5 | few | TRBV7-8 | TRBD2 | TGTGCCAGCAGCTCCCGGACTAGCGACCAAGAGACCCAGTACTTC | CASSSRTSDQETQYF
TRBJ2-3 | few | TRBV5-1 | - | TGCGCCAGCAGCTTGGAAGGAAGCCGTACGCAGTATTTT | CASSLEGSRTQYF
TRBJ1-2 | - | TRBV6-1 | - | TGTGCCAGCAGTGGGGAGGGCTACACCTTC | CASSGEGYTF
TRBJ1-1 | few | TRBV12-3/TRBV12-4 | - | TGTGCCAGCAGTTTAAGGGATCTGAACACTGAAGCTTTCTTT | CASSLRDLNTEAFF
TRBJ1-2 | - | TRBV30 | TRBD1 | TGTGCCTGGAGTGTACAGGCAGGGGGCGACTATGGCTACACCTTC | CAWSVQAGGDYGYTF
TRBJ2-4 | - | TRBV4-2 | - | TGTGCCAGCAGCCAAGATTATAATTCTAAAAACATTCAGTACTTC | CASSQDYNSKNIQYF
TRBJ2-6 | - | TRBV5-8 | - | TGTGCCAGCAGCTTGGAGGTTCCTGGGGCCAACGTCCTGACTTTC | CASSLEVPGANVLTF
TRBJ2-7 | - | TRBV5-1 | - | TGCGCCAGCACAATCGGAGCAGCCTTCTCCTACGAGCAGTACTTC | CASTIGAAFSYEQYF
TRBJ2-5 | few | TRBV3-1 | - | TGTGCCAGCAGCCATTCCAGTTCGCAGTACTTC | CASSHSSSQYF
TRBJ1-2 | - | TRBV19 | TRBD1 | TGTGCCAGTTTGGGACAGGGCGCTTCTATGGGCTACACCTTC | CASLGQGASMGYTF
TRBJ2-3 | - | TRBV27 | TRBD2 | TGTGCCAGCCGTTCGGGACTAGCTCTTGGAGATACGCAGTATTTT | CASRSGLALGDTQYF
TRBJ2-7 | - | TRBV12-5 | TRBD2 | TGTGCTAGTGGCCCAGCGGGGGGCGAGCAGTACTTC | CASGPAGGEQYF
TRBJ2-5 | - | TRBV9 | TRBD2 | TGTGCCAGCAGCGTAGAGGGCGGGAGGCGCCAAGAGACCCAGTACTTC | CASSVEGGRRQETQYF
TRBJ1-4 | - | TRBV5-1 | - | TGCGCCAGCAGCCGGGCCGACGATGAAAAACTGTTTTTT | CASSRADDEKLFF
TRBJ1-1 | - | TRBV4-1 | - | TGCGCCAGCAGCCAAGTGGGGAACGGTTTAGAAGCTTTCTTT | CASSQVGNGLEAFF
TRBJ1-2 | few | TRBV12-3/TRBV12-4 | - | TGTGCCAGCAGCACAGGGATTGAGGGCTACACCTTC | CASSTGIEGYTF
TRBJ2-1 | - | TRBV7-8 | TRBD2 | TGTGCCAGCAGCTTATGGGGGACTAGTACCAATGAGCAGTTCTTC | CASSLWGTSTNEQFF
TRBJ2-7 | many | TRBV6-5 | TRBD1 | TGTGCCAGCAGCCCTACTCTCGCAGGGGGCAGCTACGAGCAGTACTTC | CASSPTLAGGSYEQYF
TRBJ2-3 | - | TRBV24-1 | - | TGTGCCACCAGTGATTCCAACCCAGCACCAGATACGCAGTATTTT | CATSDSNPAPDTQYF
TRBJ2-7 | few | TRBV7-3 | - | TGTGCCAGATTAATTCTGGGGACGGGACTCGACCCACTTTCCTACGAGCAGTACTTC | CARLILGTGLDPLSYEQYF
TRBJ2-1 | - | TRBV28 | TRBD1 | TGTGCCAGCAGATCAGACAGGGCCTCCTACAATGAGCAGTTCTTC | CASRSDRASYNEQFF
TRBJ2-7 | - | TRBV6-2/TRBV6-3 | - | TGTGCCAGCAGAGACTCCGGGACTTATTACGAGCAGTACTTC | CASRDSGTYYEQYF
TRBJ2-1 | few | TRBV20-1 | TRBD2 | TGCAGTGCTCGCGGCTATAATTCTCGCGGGGGGGGCCTCTATGAGCAGTTCTTC | CSARGYNSRGGGLYEQFF
TRBJ2-5 | - | TRBV3-1 | - | TGTGCCAGCAGCCAAGATCAGGGCATAAGGATTCGAGAGACCCAGTACTTC | CASSQDQGIRIRETQYF
TRBJ2-2 | - | TRBV30 | - | TGTGCCTGGAGAGCAGCCGCGAACACCGGGGAGCTGTTTTTT | CAWRAAANTGELFF
TRBJ2-5 | few | TRBV20-1 | - | TGCAGTGCTAGAGATCTCCTAGCCGCAGGGGAGACCCAGTACTTC | CSARDLLAAGETQYF
TRBJ1-6 | - | TRBV20-1 | - | TGCAGTGCTAGAGGGACGGATTATAATTCACCCCTCCACTTT | CSARGTDYNSPLHF
TRBJ2-7 | many | TRBV5-1 | - | TGTGCCAGCAGTTCGGGGGGCGGGTACGAGCAGTACTTC | CASSSGGGYEQYF
TRBJ2-3 | few | TRBV2 | - | TGTGCCAGCAGACGGACCCCGAGCACAGATACGCAGTATTTT | CASRRTPSTDTQYF